This T cell receptor beta chain comes out of a study of blood T cell repertoires in COVID-19. Study context: PBMCs, B-cell-depleted T cells, or T cells were the source of the cDNA or gDNA that made up the material.

Profiled with immunoSEQ multiplex PCR; TCRdb holds only in-frame clones, not every one. The sample carries some 210,000 clones, roughly 92% recorded once. A Seattle source enrolled patients during active infection and followed them longitudinally. With V trimmed by 0 bases and J by 5 bases, 9 bases remained unmatched. The CDR3 totals 16 residues. The germline V gene encodes CDR1 SGHRS and CDR2 YFSETQ. J is TRBJ2-5 and V is TRBV5-1; 8 bases are shared with TRBD2. The sequence was obtained from a man aged 55-75 years with COVID-19, enrolled during active disease. The sample was peripheral blood. This CDR3 reads CASSLAGSGVWETQYF. The CDR3 region has the DNA TGCGCCAGCAGCTTGGCCGGTAGCGGGGTGTGGGAGACCCAGTACTTC.